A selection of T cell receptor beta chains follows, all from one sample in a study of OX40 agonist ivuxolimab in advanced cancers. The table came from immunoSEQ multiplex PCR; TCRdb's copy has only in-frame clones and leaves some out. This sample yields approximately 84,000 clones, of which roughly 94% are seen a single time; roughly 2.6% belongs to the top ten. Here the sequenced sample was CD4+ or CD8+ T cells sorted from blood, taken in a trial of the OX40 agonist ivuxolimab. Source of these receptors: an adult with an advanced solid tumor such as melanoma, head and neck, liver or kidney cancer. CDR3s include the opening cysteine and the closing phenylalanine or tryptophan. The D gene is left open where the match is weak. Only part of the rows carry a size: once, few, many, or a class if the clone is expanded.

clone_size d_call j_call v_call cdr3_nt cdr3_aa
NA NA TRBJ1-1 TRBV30 TGTGCCTGGGGTAACACTGAGGCTTTCTTT CAWGNTEAFF
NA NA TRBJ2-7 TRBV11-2 TGTGCCAGCAGCGCGACAGACTCCTACGAGCAGTACTTC CASSATDSYEQYF
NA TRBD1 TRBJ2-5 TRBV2 TGTGCCAGCAGCCAAACAGGGGGCCAAGAGACCCAGTACTTC CASSQTGGQETQYF
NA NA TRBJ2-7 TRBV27 TGTGCCAGCAGTTTATTTTGGGGATTCGCCTACGAGCAGTACTTC CASSLFWGFAYEQYF
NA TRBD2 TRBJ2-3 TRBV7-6 TGTGCCAGCAGCCCAGGGACTAGCGGGAATGCAGATACGCAGTATTTT CASSPGTSGNADTQYF
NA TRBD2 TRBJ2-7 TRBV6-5 TGTGCCAGCAGTTACTCATTCCGGGAGGTCGAGTACGAGCAGTACTTC CASSYSFREVEYEQYF
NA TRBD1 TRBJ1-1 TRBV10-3 TGTGCCATCAGGGGGGACAGGGAGAACACTGAAGCTTTCTTT CAIRGDRENTEAFF
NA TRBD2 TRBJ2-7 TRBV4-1 TGCGCCAGCAGCCAAAAGTCGGGGGGGCCCTACGAGCAGTACTTC CASSQKSGGPYEQYF
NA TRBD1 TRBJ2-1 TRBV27 TGTGCCAGCAGTCCCCCGGGACAGTTCTACAATGAGCAGTTCTTC CASSPPGQFYNEQFF
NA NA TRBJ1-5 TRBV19 TGTGCCAGTAGTGAAACGGACGTCCAGCCCCAGCATTTT CASSETDVQPQHF
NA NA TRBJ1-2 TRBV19 TGTGCCAGTAGCATCGGGAGCGGCTACACCTTC CASSIGSGYTF
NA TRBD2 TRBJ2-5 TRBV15 TGTGCCACCAGCAGATTATCACTAGCGGGAGGGCCACAGACCCAGTACTTC CATSRLSLAGGPQTQYF
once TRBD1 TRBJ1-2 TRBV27 TGTGCCAGCAGGGAAACAGGGGGCATATATGGCTACACCTTC CASRETGGIYGYTF
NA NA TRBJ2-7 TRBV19 TGTGCCAGTAGTATAGCGGATGGGGGCTACGAGCAGTACTTC CASSIADGGYEQYF
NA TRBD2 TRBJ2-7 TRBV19 TGTGCCAGTAAGGAGCGGAGTAGCGGGGGGAGCCGACGGTACGAGCAGTACTTC CASKERSSGGSRRYEQYF
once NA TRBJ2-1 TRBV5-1 TGCGCCAGCACGGCGGGCCGCCCGGAGCAGTTCTTC CASTAGRPEQFF
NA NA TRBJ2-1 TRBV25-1 TGTGCCAGCAGTCTTCTTTCGGTGAATGAGCAGTTCTTC CASSLLSVNEQFF
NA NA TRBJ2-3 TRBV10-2 TGCGCCAGCAGAGAACCTTCTAGCACAGATACGCAGTATTTT CASREPSSTDTQYF
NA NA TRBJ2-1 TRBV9 TGTGCCAGCAGCCCGAGGGGATACAATGAGCAGTTCTTC CASSPRGYNEQFF
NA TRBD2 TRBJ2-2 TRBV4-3 TGCGCCAGCAGCCAAGATCTAGCGGCACCTAACACCGGGGAGCTGTTTTTT CASSQDLAAPNTGELFF
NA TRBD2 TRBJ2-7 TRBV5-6 TGTGCCAGCAGCCCGGGACTAGGGACCTACGAGCAGTACTTC CASSPGLGTYEQYF
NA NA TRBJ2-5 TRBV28 TGTGCCAGCAGTTTCTTCGGGGATGGAGAGACCCAGTACTTC CASSFFGDGETQYF
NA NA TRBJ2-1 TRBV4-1 TGCGCCAGCAGCCCGTCGATACAGGGTACAGTTGAGCAGTTCTTC CASSPSIQGTVEQFF
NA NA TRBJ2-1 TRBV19 TGTGCCAGTAGTATGATATTCCGGGACACCTACAATGAGCAGTTCTTC CASSMIFRDTYNEQFF
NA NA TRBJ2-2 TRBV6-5 TGTGCCAGCAGTTACTGGGACCCAGCCGGGGAGCTGTTTTTT CASSYWDPAGELFF